This is a list of T cell receptor beta chains from one sample in a study of human T cells and chemical hapten exposure. TCRdb reprocessed the RACE reads via MiXCR and lists one record per CDR3 protein. The sample comprises 70,000 to 85,000 distinct CDR3 sequences, over 7% of which are singletons, and under 2% rests with the top ten. The specimen sequenced was whole blood. The receptors were gathered from a male donor in good health. Some clones in this sample may be carry-over from other donors' samples. Each CDR3 is given with its conserved first and last residue. Each record gives: V gene, clone size, CDR3 length, J gene, CDR3 protein. Expanded clones get a size class; other rows say once, few or many, or leave the size out.

TRBV4-3	NA	17	TRBJ2-3	CASSQEGAINWRDTQYF
TRBV2	few	16	TRBJ2-1	CASSEIGVRVNDEQFF
TRBV28	many	14	TRBJ1-1	CASSFPSRNTEAFF
TRBV6-5	few	14	TRBJ1-1	CASSVRGRNTEAFF
TRBV29-1	few	14	TRBJ1-1	CSVDGPGIDTEAFF
TRBV4-2	few	14	TRBJ2-1	CASSQVREGHEQFF
TRBV6-5	NA	13	TRBJ2-2	CASSYLNTGELFF
TRBV7-2	many	16	TRBJ2-4	CASSPRTGLAKNIQYF
TRBV12-5	NA	14	TRBJ1-4	CASGFGATNEKLFF
TRBV11-1	NA	14	TRBJ2-7	CASSSSGGAYEQYF
TRBV12-3/TRBV12-4	few	13	TRBJ2-7	CASSLIGLGEQYF
TRBV7-9	NA	14	TRBJ2-7	CVSSPGQTSYEQYF
TRBV27	NA	13	TRBJ1-1	CASSLEGPDEAFF
TRBV27	few	16	TRBJ2-7	CASSLYRTEANFEQYF
TRBV28	NA	16	TRBJ2-1	CASSSTGKSTHNEQFF
TRBV10-3	few	15	TRBJ2-3	CAIKLLGLGTDTQYF
TRBV6-5	many	14	TRBJ1-1	CASSSETRGTEAFF
TRBV6-2/TRBV6-3	many	16	TRBJ2-3	CASSFIAGVGTDTQYF
TRBV6-2/TRBV6-3	few	16	TRBJ1-5	CASSYFTGGGNQPQHF
TRBV4-2	few	17	TRBJ1-2	CASSQDPQVITNYGYTF
TRBV20-1	few	13	TRBJ2-7	CSAVGTSGDEQYF
TRBV20-1	NA	12	TRBJ1-5	CSASGRGQPQHF
TRBV7-9	many	15	TRBJ2-7	CASSSGWIFLTQQYF
TRBV25-1	many	14	TRBJ2-5	CASSGEDRGETQYF
TRBV7-8	NA	16	TRBJ1-1	CASSFPGGGMSTEAFF
TRBV5-4	NA	14	TRBJ1-1	CASSTRTPPTEAFF
TRBV6-2/TRBV6-3	few	17	TRBJ1-2	CASSYGGRILANYGYTF
TRBV12-3/TRBV12-4	few	15	TRBJ1-6	CASSFATGYNSPLHF
TRBV19	NA	16	TRBJ2-1	CASSIASAGSYNEQFF
TRBV25-1	few	12	TRBJ2-7	CASRTGTYEQYF
TRBV10-3	NA	15	TRBJ2-3	CAIRERDRTADTQYF
TRBV11-1	few	14	TRBJ1-1	CASRSGQGQSEAFF
TRBV6-2/TRBV6-3	NA	18	TRBJ2-1	CASSYPGTSGSFSIEQFF
TRBV11-2	NA	16	TRBJ2-3	CASSPGLAWSTDTQYF
TRBV7-2	few	13	TRBJ2-6	CANAFSGANVLTF
TRBV6-2/TRBV6-3	NA	14	TRBJ2-4	CATRSRNYRNIQYF
TRBV7-9	few	14	TRBJ1-4	CASSRGETNEKLFF
TRBV29-1	few	12	TRBJ2-2	CSVVQGPGELFF
TRBV2	NA	19	TRBJ1-2	CASSPEGTRDSRNYYGYTF
TRBV6-5	NA	13	TRBJ2-1	CASSYYQGNEQFF
TRBV29-1	NA	13	TRBJ2-2	CSATSKNTGELFF
TRBV7-2	NA	15	TRBJ1-5	CASSFLSIGNQPQHF
TRBV6-5	many	15	TRBJ2-7	CASSYSPGRVYEQYF
TRBV5-1	few	15	TRBJ2-7	CASSQMDRTPYEQYF
TRBV4-2	many	16	TRBJ2-1	CASSQRGLAGGREQFF
TRBV6-5	few	16	TRBJ1-6	CASRETGSSYNSPLHF
TRBV29-1	many	11	TRBJ1-1	CSVVVNTEAFF
TRBV12-3/TRBV12-4	NA	14	TRBJ2-7	CASSARAGANEQYF
TRBV7-9	NA	12	TRBJ2-7	CASSSVSYEQYF
TRBV7-9	few	16	TRBJ2-4	CASSLTQGEAKNIQYF
TRBV30	NA	13	TRBJ1-2	CAWSPGTGDGYTF
TRBV7-9	NA	13	TRBJ2-7	CASSPRDRSEQYF